This entry lists 8 T cell receptor beta chains sequenced from one sample in a study of cytomegalovirus exposure and HLA in healthy donors. Primers for the PCR totalled 60 Vbeta and 13 Jbeta. Generated by immunoSEQ multiplex PCR, the TCRdb table keeps only in-frame clones and is missing some. The data hold around 170,000 clones, with about four fifths observed a single time. Sequencing was performed on PBMCs. These receptors were taken from a woman aged 25 to 39 in good health and CMV-seronegative.

The chain has TRBV30 and TRBJ1-5; 7 bases map to TRBD1. This CDR3 spans 14 amino acids. Trimming took 3 bases from V and 5 from J; bases not matched to a gene: 7. Germline V CDR1 and CDR2: GTSNPN, SVGIG (reference sequence). CDR3 coding DNA: TGTGCCTGGAGAGAAGACAGGGCCGATCAGCCCCAGCATTTT. Amino acids: CAWREDRADQPQHF.

The chain employs TRBV15 and TRBJ2-3; D may be TRBD1 (6 bases). The CDR3 loop spans 16 amino acids. The germline V gene encodes CDR1 LNHNV and CDR2 YYDKDF (reference sequence). Trimming removed 6 bases from V and 4 bases from J, with 20 bases in between. The DNA for the CDR3 is TGTGCCACCAGTAGTTATAGGGGGAAATTGGCAGATACGCAGTATTTT. It is translated as CATSSYRGKLADTQYF. Using reference TRBV15 and TRBJ2-3 for the parts outside the CDR3, the full variable domain is DAMVIQNPRYQVTQFGKPVTLSCSQTLNHNVMYWYQQKSSQAPKLLFHYYDKDFNNEADTPDNFQSRRPNTSFCFLDIRSPGLGDTAMYLCATSSYRGKLADTQYFGPGTRLTVL.

The J gene is TRBJ1-2, the V gene TRBV6-1; 7 bases agree with TRBD1. The CDR3 covers 14 residues. Germline V CDR1 and CDR2: MNHNS, SASEGT. V shed 4 bases and J 4 bases; nucleotides not matched to a gene: 6. The chain's CDR3 is CASSGPGQFYGYTF. The DNA of the CDR3 is TGTGCCAGCAGTGGACCGGGACAGTTCTATGGCTACACCTTC.

This clone was observed a few times. This chain uses TRBV7-2 with TRBJ2-7; no clear D gene. The V end was cut by 5 bases, the J end by 3 bases, with 5 bases between. CDR3 length equals 11 residues. CDR1 is SGHTA, CDR2 FQGNSA, per germline. CDR3 in amino acids: CASSRGYEQYF. The CDR3 nucleotides read TGTGCCAGCAGCCGAGGCTACGAGCAGTACTTC. Full variable domain (outside the CDR3, taken from reference TRBV7-2 and TRBJ2-7): GAGVSQSPSNKVTEKGKDVELRCDPISGHTALYWYRQSLGQGLEFLIYFQGNSAPDKSGLPSDRFSAERTGGSVSTLTIQRTQQEDSAVYLCASSRGYEQYFGPGTRLTVT.

This chain uses TRBV7-3 with TRBJ2-1; 8 bases align to TRBD2. Germline values: CDR1 SGHTA, CDR2 FQGTGA. J gave up 8 bases and V 0 bases, and 6 bases lay outside the gene matches. There are 15 residues in the CDR3. The DNA of the CDR3 is TGTGCCAGCAGCTTAACGAAGGGACTAGGTGATGAGCAGTTCTTC. It specifies CASSLTKGLGDEQFF.

This chain links TRBV5-1 with TRBJ2-3; 8 positions match TRBD2. The CDR3 spans 15 residues. CDR1 is SGHRS and CDR2 is YFSETQ in the germline V gene. V shed 4 bases and J 1 base; nucleotides not matched to a gene: 5. The CDR3 coding sequence is TGCGCCAGCAGCCTTGGAGCGGGGGGCACAGATACGCAGTATTTT. Residues: CASSLGAGGTDTQYF. Complete variable domain (other parts from reference TRBV5-1 and TRBJ2-3): KAGVTQTPRYLIKTRGQQVTLSCSPISGHRSVSWYQQTPGQGLQFLFEYFSETQRNKGNFPGRFSGRQFSNSRSEMNVSTLELGDSALYLCASSLGAGGTDTQYFGPGTRLTVL.

As for this clone: This sample includes further DNA sequences coding for the same CDR3. The rearrangement links TRBV5-1 to TRBJ2-1, with 15 positions matching TRBD2. This CDR3 has 15 amino acids. Per the germline V gene, CDR1 is SGHRS and CDR2 is YFSETQ. V was pared by 4 bases and J by 7 bases, with 3 bases of the junction left unmatched. Here the CDR3 reads CASSPGLAGGNEQFF. CDR3 coding DNA: TGCGCCAGCAGCCCGGGACTAGCGGGGGGTAATGAGCAGTTCTTC.

This chain uses TRBV7-8 with TRBJ2-5; 8 bases are shared with TRBD2. Germline values: CDR1 SGHVS, CDR2 FQNEAQ. V lost 2 bases to trimming and J lost 0 bases; unmatched junction nucleotides: 8. The CDR3 covers 17 residues. DNA for the CDR3: TGTGCCAGCAGCTTATTCGCGGGGGGACGGTACCAAGAGACCCAGTACTTC. As protein: CASSLFAGGRYQETQYF.